This entry features one T cell receptor beta chain sequence. Its antigen is currently unknown. The entry originates in a study of cytomegalovirus exposure and HLA in healthy donors. Study details: The 120 or so validation repertoires used the same platform as the roughly 670 first-cohort repertoires, a later analysis reported. Study-wide points: Cytomegalovirus association was listed for about 160 TCR beta chains.

The length of the CDR3 is 19 residues. Germline CDR1 and CDR2: LGHNA and YSLEER. V lost 4 bases, J lost 7 bases, and 18 bases stayed unmatched. Produced via immunoSEQ multiplex PCR; TCRdb's table is partial and in-frame only. Of over 150,000 clones in the sample, roughly 86% were seen once. This TCR came from a woman younger than 30 in good health and CMV-seropositive. The material sequenced was PBMCs. The rearrangement links TRBV4-3 to TRBJ2-1; 11 bases map to TRBD2. This CDR3 is CASSRGTSGSIREWNEQFF. CDR3 DNA sequence: TGCGCCAGCAGCCGAGGGACTAGCGGCAGTATACGCGAGTGGAATGAGCAGTTCTTC.